This TCR beta chain was sequenced in a study of blood T cells in healthy people across ages. Study-level findings and limits: Estimates of total diversity, which came from one million sequenced T cells, were considered to be underestimates. TCR beta diversity, measured per million T cells, fell in a roughly linear way with age.

This clonotype was seen at least ten times. Its antigen remains unknown. At one end the junction does not follow the germline gene, possibly because of a read error. Alongside a J-beta primer mix, a sample-barcoded 5' primer served in a second PCR lasting roughly 6 to 11 cycles. A template-switch adaptor containing 12 random nucleotides labeled each cDNA molecule. From the 5' RACE reads, TCRdb called clonotypes with MiXCR, one entry per CDR3 protein. This sample carries roughly 1.7 million distinct CDR3 sequences, roughly a third of them seen once, and the ten largest clones take roughly 10%. CDR1 is SEHNR, CDR2 FQNEAQ, per germline (reference sequence). This CDR3 spans 14 amino acids.

This TCR was recovered from a woman aged 25 to 39 in good health. The V gene is TRBV7-9, the J gene TRBJ2-5, with 11 bases matching TRBD1. Sequencing used blood. CDR3 region: CASSRDRGQETQYF. In DNA form, the CDR3 reads TGCGCCAGCAGCCGGGACAGGGGGCAAGAGACCCAGTACTTC.